These 28 T cell receptor beta chains were sequenced from one sample in a study of cytomegalovirus exposure and HLA in healthy donors. Assay: immunoSEQ multiplex PCR; the TCRdb copy retains only in-frame clones and omits some. The data show 55,000 to 70,000 clones, about 95% seen once. Material: PBMCs. The receptors were sampled from a man aged 18 to 30 in good health and CMV-seronegative.

This sequence joins TRBV5-6 and TRBJ2-1; 10 bases map to TRBD1. CDR3 length equals 15 residues. Germline V gene lookup returns CDR1 SGHDT and CDR2 YYEEEE. Trimming took 4 bases from V and 6 from J; bases not matched to a gene: 7. The CDR3 nucleotides read TGTGCCAGCAGCCCGGGACAGGGGCCGGGCAATGAGCAGTTCTTC. This codes for CASSPGQGPGNEQFF.

This chain connects TRBV4-2 to TRBJ1-1, with TRBD1 matching over 7 bases. Germline-derived CDR1 and CDR2 are LGHNA and YNFKEQ. The CDR3 covers 14 residues. Trimming removed 3 bases from V and 0 bases from J; junction bases left unmatched: 1. The CDR3 DNA follows: TGTGCCAGCAGCCAGACAGGGCTGAACACTGAAGCTTTCTTT. Residues: CASSQTGLNTEAFF.

The rearrangement links TRBV27 to TRBJ2-1, with 9 positions matching TRBD1. Unmatched junction bases numbered 2, after V lost 2 bases and J lost 6 bases. There are 14 residues in the CDR3. Looked up from germline, CDR1 is MNHEY and CDR2 is SMNVEV (reference sequence). CDR3 nucleotide sequence: TGTGCCAGCAGTTTAGGGGGACAGGGCAATGAGCAGTTCTTC. It is translated as CASSLGGQGNEQFF.

The chain combines TRBV7-2 with TRBJ2-6; 11 positions match TRBD2. In germline, CDR1 is SGHTA, CDR2 FQGNSA. The CDR3 sequence is 18 residues long. J gave up 1 base and V 3 bases, and 5 bases lay outside the gene matches. CDR3 coding DNA: TGTGCCAGCAGCTTGGGACTAGCGGTCCCTTCTGGGGCCAACGTCCTGACTTTC. Protein product: CASSLGLAVPSGANVLTF. Looking up the rest from reference TRBV7-2 and TRBJ2-6 gives the full variable domain: GAGVSQSPSNKVTEKGKDVELRCDPISGHTALYWYRQSLGQGLEFLIYFQGNSAPDKSGLPSDRFSAERTGGSVSTLTIQRTQQEDSAVYLCASSLGLAVPSGANVLTFGAGSRLTVL.

The chain carries TRBV19 and TRBJ1-2; maybe TRBD1 (6 bases). This CDR3 contains 15 residues. Trimming cost V 7 bases and J 4 bases, with 19 bases left between them. CDR1 is LNHDA, CDR2 SQIVND, per germline (reference sequence). CDR3 region: CASTSRAGAAYGYTF. Here the CDR3 DNA reads TGTGCCAGTACCTCAAGGGCAGGGGCGGCCTATGGCTACACCTTC. The variable domain in full, completed from reference TRBV19 and TRBJ1-2, reads DGGITQSPKYLFRKEGQNVTLSCEQNLNHDAMYWYRQDPGQGLRLIYYSQIVNDFQKGDIAEGYSVSREKKESFPLTVTSAQKNPTAFYLCASTSRAGAAYGYTFGSGTRLTVV.

The V call is TRBV11-2, the J call TRBJ2-2, with 9 bases lining up with TRBD1. This CDR3 spans 14 amino acids. With V trimmed by 4 bases and J by 8 bases, 5 bases remained unmatched. The germline V gene has CDR1 SGHAT and CDR2 FQNNGV. The CDR3 nucleotides read TGTGCCAGCAGCTCGAACAGGGGGCGAGGGGAGCTGTTTTTT. Its translation is CASSSNRGRGELFF.

J is TRBJ2-7 and V is TRBV21-1; TRBD2 is the table's D call, not checked against the DNA. TRBV21-1 is assigned pseudogene status. This CDR3 is 15 amino acids long. The CDR3 DNA is TGTGCCAGCAGCAAAGGAGAGGGACTCCACTACGAGCAGTACTTC. Protein product: CASSKGEGLHYEQYF.

The chain links TRBV9 to TRBJ1-2; TRBD1 agrees at 8 bases. The germline V gene has CDR1 SGDLS and CDR2 YYNGEE. The CDR3 has 15 residues. V lost 3 bases to trimming and J lost 8 bases; unmatched junction nucleotides: 12. In nucleotides, the CDR3 is TGTGCCAGCAGCGCAACGATGGACAGGGTAAGAGGCTACACCTTC. Amino acids: CASSATMDRVRGYTF.

CDR3 DNA sequence: TGTGCCAGCAGCGTCAGTAGGGGCTCGTGGACAGATACGCAGTATTTT. Translated: CASSVSRGSWTDTQYF. The chain recombines TRBV7-4 with TRBJ2-3; perhaps TRBD1 as D (5 bases). CDR1 is SGHVT and CDR2 is SQSDAQ in the germline V gene. This CDR3 is built from 16 residues. V lost 5 bases and J lost 3, with 18 bases in between.

This rearrangement joins TRBV30 to TRBJ2-3, with TRBD2 matching over 12 bases. The junction had 8 bases not matched to a gene; V was cut back by 0 bases and J by 4 bases. CDR1 and CDR2 (germline): GTSNPN, SVGIG (reference sequence). The CDR3 totals 17 residues. In DNA form, the CDR3 reads TGTGCCTGGAGTGTAACACGAACTAGCGGGAGGTCAGATACGCAGTATTTT. Its protein is CAWSVTRTSGRSDTQYF.

The rearrangement joins TRBV6-5 to TRBJ1-1; D is unresolved. The CDR3 runs 15 residues. Trimming removed 0 bases at V and 3 bases at J, with 11 bases between. The germline V gene has CDR1 MNHEY and CDR2 SVGAGI. The DNA for the CDR3 is TGTGCCAGCAGTTACTCCGACAATTTTTACACTGAAGCTTTCTTT. It yields the protein CASSYSDNFYTEAFF.

V usage is TRBV5-1 and J usage is TRBJ2-5; D is undetermined. V lost 1 base and J lost 1, with 11 bases in between. Germline assignment: CDR1 SGHRS and CDR2 YFSETQ. This CDR3 comprises 15 residues. The CDR3 bases are TGCGCCAGCAGCTTGTACGAGACGGGCCAAGAGACCCAGTACTTC. Its protein product is CASSLYETGQETQYF.

This chain connects TRBV28 to TRBJ1-2, with D perhaps TRBD1 (6 bases). V lost 2 bases and J 5 bases, leaving 18 bases between the germline ends. Germline CDR1 MDHEN, CDR2 SYDVKM. The CDR3 covers 16 residues. CDR3 DNA sequence: TGTGCCAGCAGTTTAAACGCGGGGGCCCCATTGTATGGCTACACCTTC. Its translation is CASSLNAGAPLYGYTF.

V gene TRBV4-3 combines with J gene TRBJ2-5; the D gene is possibly TRBD1 (5 bases). The CDR3 length is 14 residues. V gave up 5 bases and J gave up 4 bases, with 14 bases separating them. Germline V gene data show CDR1 as LGHNA and CDR2 as YSLEER. This chain's CDR3 is CASSVTPTGETQYF. CDR3 bases: TGCGCCAGCAGCGTTACACCTACAGGAGAGACCCAGTACTTC.

The rearrangement joins TRBV30 to TRBJ2-2, with 7 bases aligning to TRBD1. V trimming: 2 bases; J trimming: 2 bases; junction bases outside the gene matches: 5. Germline lookup yields CDR1 GTSNPN and CDR2 SVGIG (reference sequence). The CDR3 runs 15 residues. The CDR3 coding sequence is TGTGCCTGGAGTAAGGGGGACAGTAACACCGGGGAGCTGTTTTTT. Encoded protein: CAWSKGDSNTGELFF.

This chain links TRBV18 with TRBJ2-7; 10 nucleotides line up with TRBD2. The germline V gene encodes CDR1 KGHSH and CDR2 LQKENI. Losses at the gene ends were 2 bases for V and 2 bases for J; bases not matched to a gene: 12. This CDR3 comprises 18 residues. The CDR3: CASSPYPLGLAEAYEQYF. For the CDR3, the DNA is TGTGCCAGCTCACCATACCCCTTAGGACTAGCGGAAGCCTACGAGCAGTACTTC. Full variable domain (outside the CDR3, taken from reference TRBV18 and TRBJ2-7): NAGVMQNPRHLVRRRGQEARLRCSPMKGHSHVYWYRQLPEEGLKFMVYLQKENIIDESGMPKERFSAEFPKEGPSILRIQQVVRGDSAAYFCASSPYPLGLAEAYEQYFGPGTRLTVT.

The rearrangement links TRBV7-2 to TRBJ2-7; 8 nucleotides line up with TRBD2. This CDR3 region has 15 residues. Unmatched junction bases numbered 4, after V lost 1 base and J lost 2 bases. Germline assignment: CDR1 SGHTA and CDR2 FQGNSA. CDR3 sequence reads: CASSLVIGRAYEQYF. Written as DNA, the CDR3 is TGTGCCAGCAGCTTAGTCATCGGGAGGGCCTACGAGCAGTACTTC. Full variable domain (remainder filled in from reference TRBV7-2 and TRBJ2-7): GAGVSQSPSNKVTEKGKDVELRCDPISGHTALYWYRQSLGQGLEFLIYFQGNSAPDKSGLPSDRFSAERTGGSVSTLTIQRTQQEDSAVYLCASSLVIGRAYEQYFGPGTRLTVT.

The rearrangement joins TRBV7-8 to TRBJ1-3; D unresolved. V shed 2 bases and J shed 0 bases, with 17 bases lying between them. This CDR3 region has 18 residues. Germline assignment: CDR1 SGHVS and CDR2 FQNEAQ. The CDR3 is CASSLRNPEGLSGNTIYF. The CDR3 nucleotides are TGTGCCAGCAGCTTAAGAAATCCCGAGGGCCTCTCTGGAAACACCATATATTTT.

The chain is built from TRBV28 and TRBJ1-2; 11 nucleotides line up with TRBD1. Unmatched junction bases numbered 11, after V lost 6 bases and J lost 2 bases. From germline, CDR1 is MDHEN and CDR2 SYDVKM. This CDR3 spans 17 amino acids. Written as DNA, the CDR3 is TGTGCCAGCAGCACTAGAGGACAGGGGGCGAGGAACTATGGCTACACCTTC. It specifies CASSTRGQGARNYGYTF.

The V gene is TRBV4-1, the J gene TRBJ1-5; no firm D call. Per germline, CDR1 MGHRA and CDR2 YSYEKL. Between the trimmed V and J ends, which lost 4 bases and 6 bases, there was a span of 10 bases. This CDR3 region has 13 residues. The CDR3 sequence is CASSPESGQPQHF. In DNA form, the CDR3 reads TGCGCCAGCAGCCCCGAGTCGGGTCAGCCCCAGCATTTT.

This clone was detected only once. The CDR3, as DNA: TGCGCCAGCAGCTCAGGAACAGGGAACAGCTATGGCTACACCTTC. Amino acid sequence: CASSSGTGNSYGYTF. The chain recombines TRBV5-1 with TRBJ1-2, with TRBD1 as a possible D gene (6 bases). Germline values: CDR1 SGHRS, CDR2 YFSETQ. The CDR3 sequence is 15 residues long. The V and J ends lost 3 bases and 4 bases respectively, with 16 bases between them.

The chain carries TRBV11-1 and TRBJ2-1, with a weak D call TRBD1 (6 bases). Trimming removed 5 bases from V and 14 bases from J, with 16 bases in between. The CDR3 is made up of 12 amino acids. Germline values: CDR1 SGHAT, CDR2 FQDESV (reference sequence). The CDR3 is CASSIQGKLEFF. CDR3 sequence (DNA): TGTGCCAGCAGCATACAGGGTAAACTGGAGTTCTTC. The entire variable domain, with the rest obtained from reference TRBV11-1 and TRBJ2-1, is as follows: EAEVAQSPRYKITEKSQAVAFWCDPISGHATLYWYRQILGQGPELLVQFQDESVVDDSQLPKDRFSAERLKGVDSTLKIQPAELGDSAMYLCASSIQGKLEFFGPGTRLTVL.

The chain carries TRBV19 and TRBJ1-2, with TRBD1 matching 8 bases. The germline CDR1 and CDR2 sequences are LNHDA and SQIVND (reference sequence). The CDR3 has 15 amino acids. V lost 6 bases and J lost 7; bases outside the gene matches: 13. The DNA for the CDR3 is TGTGCCAGTAGCCGGACAGGGATTCCAACTATTGGCTACACCTTC. It specifies CASSRTGIPTIGYTF.

This sequence joins TRBV19 and TRBJ2-7; 7 positions match TRBD2. J was trimmed by 6 bases and V by 7 bases; bases with no gene match: 12. Per germline, CDR1 LNHDA and CDR2 SQIVND (reference sequence). The CDR3 sequence is 14 residues long. The CDR3 DNA reads TGTGCCAGTACTCCTGGACTAGAACATACCGAGCAGTACTTC. This sequence encodes CASTPGLEHTEQYF.

V is TRBV19 and J is TRBJ2-3; 7 positions match TRBD1. V lost 3 bases to trimming and J lost 3 bases; unmatched junction nucleotides: 15. Germline CDR1 is LNHDA and CDR2 is SQIVND (reference sequence). The length of the CDR3 is 18 residues. CDR3 region: CASSITPTGSVWTDTQYF. The CDR3 coding sequence is TGTGCCAGTAGTATTACTCCGACAGGGTCGGTTTGGACAGATACGCAGTATTTT.

V and J are TRBV5-1 and TRBJ2-1; weak D call: TRBD2 (7 bases). V was cut by 3 bases and J by 8 bases, with 18 bases left in between. Germline CDR1 and CDR2: SGHRS and YFSETQ. This CDR3 is 15 amino acids long. DNA for the CDR3: TGCGCCAGCAGCTCGGCGGGGGCGGGAGTCGATGAGCAGTTCTTC. Encoded protein: CASSSAGAGVDEQFF. The full variable domain, in which reference TRBV5-1 and TRBJ2-1 provide the parts outside the CDR3, is KAGVTQTPRYLIKTRGQQVTLSCSPISGHRSVSWYQQTPGQGLQFLFEYFSETQRNKGNFPGRFSGRQFSNSRSEMNVSTLELGDSALYLCASSSAGAGVDEQFFGPGTRLTVL.

This clone was seen just once. The chain has TRBV28 and TRBJ1-2, with 8 positions matching TRBD1. CDR3 length: 14 residues. After removal of 4 bases from V and 3 bases from J, the junction contained 4 bases not matched to a gene. CDR1 is MDHEN and CDR2 is SYDVKM in the germline V gene. The CDR3 sequence is CASSSGTGDYGYTF. The CDR3 region has the DNA TGTGCCAGCAGTTCCGGGACAGGTGACTATGGCTACACCTTC.

The chain combines TRBV11-2 with TRBJ2-5, with TRBD1 as a possible D gene (6 bases). Germline V lookup: CDR1 SGHAT, CDR2 FQNNGV. Trimming removed 5 bases at V and 1 base at J, with 17 bases between. The CDR3 sequence is 16 residues long. The CDR3 bases are TGTGCCAGCAGCGCCCTATTAACAGGGTCCCAAGAGACCCAGTACTTC. Translating it yields CASSALLTGSQETQYF.